This T cell receptor (beta chain) was observed in a study of blood T cell repertoires in COVID-19 (TCRdb year 2020). Regarding the study in general: Collaborator samples came from the United States, Italy and Spain and covered acute and convalescent phases of COVID-19. The prospective study material was composed of cDNA or gDNA derived from T cells, B-cell-depleted T cells, or PBMCs. Deeply sampled blood TCRbeta repertoires from subjects exposed to, actively infected with, or recovered from COVID-19 were included in the dataset. The repertoires were released in a freely available public database intended as a resource for research on the immune response to SARS-CoV-2. The samples were drawn from the first 160 participants of the ongoing ImmuneRACE study and from 950 to 1,500 subjects provided by 6 global collaborators. Sample metadata almost always included a de-identified subject ID, COVID-19 status, age in years and sex. Where available, HLA class I and class II types were taken from metadata supplied by the sample provider and were not determined by assay-based typing.

A remark on this clone: Its specific antigen is unknown. No clone much larger than this one lies a single base away; base qualities are absent.

In the prospective study, participants were roughly 18 to 95 years old, resided in 25 or so geographic areas of the United States, and were enrolled through a virtual design. In the prospective study, participants were assigned to cohorts based on the clinical history participants reported in a screening survey and a study questionnaire. Exposed participants had been in contact, within 2 weeks of entering the study, with a person who had a PCR-confirmed or clinician-diagnosed case of COVID-19. Each participant in the prospective study had whole blood, serum and a nasopharyngeal or oropharyngeal swab collected by mobile phlebotomists. Participants in the prospective study had the option to provide additional blood draws and questionnaires over a roughly 2-month period. Before DNA extraction, prospective study blood samples were shipped either frozen or at room temperature. What the research found in general, with its limitations: The amount of clinical and demographic metadata varied by source and participant and was provided uncurated.

The germline V gene encodes CDR1 KGHSH and CDR2 LQKENI. The trim is 2 bases for V and 0 bases for J, with a gap of 10 bases between the germline ends. There are 15 amino acids in the CDR3, from cysteine to phenylalanine inclusive. Just the 45-base CDR3 DNA is kept, in frame starting at base 1. TCRbeta CDR3 regions were amplified from genomic DNA using the immunoSEQ Assay, a bias-controlled multiplex PCR. The authors processed their data as follows. Within the assay, amplification of reference gene primers was used to estimate how many nucleated cells each sample contained. Sequence reads were collapsed and filtered to measure the absolute abundance of every unique TCRbeta CDR3 rearrangement. For each sample, productive Simpson clonality was calculated as the square root of Simpson's diversity index across productive rearrangements. TCRdb took this table from immuneACCESS and kept in-frame rearrangements with V and J called. Such tables lack part of the clones; where checked against another copy, unresolved V genes explain under half of the gap, and the rest is unexplained. Clone size and V and J calls were adopted from that table, with D and trimming inferred from the DNA. A total of about 320,000 clones appear in this sample, 75% to 90% of them only once. 1.9% of the sample belongs to the ten largest clones.

The V gene is TRBV18 and the J gene is TRBJ1-2, with the D gene not confidently named. This TCR derives from a woman aged 25 to 45 who had been exposed to COVID-19. The specimen sequenced was PBMCs or T cells enriched from blood (not recorded which). The DNA reads TGTGCCAGCTCACCAGTTCCGGGATCTAACTATGGCTACACCTTC. This encodes CASSPVPGSNYGYTF.